Following are 28 T cell receptor beta chains from one sample sequenced in a study of human T cells and chemical hapten exposure. TCRdb fed the RACE reads into MiXCR, producing one record per CDR3 protein. The table has about 98,000 distinct CDR3 sequences, 11% seen once. Time point given: pre-sensitization, week 0. Treatment specified: therapeutic diphenylcyclopropenone sensitization with weekly scalp DPC. The sequencing used whole blood, collected in connection with sensitization to the hapten diphenylcyclopropenone (DPC). Receptor source: a woman aged 60-75 years with alopecia areata. Some clones in this sample may be carry-over from other donors' samples.

This clonotype was picked up many times. For the CDR3, the DNA is TGCGCCAGCAGCCAAGCTTTCCGAGCTCTTCGCTCTGGGGCCAACGTCCTGACTTTC. It encodes CASSQAFRALRSGANVLTF. The V call is TRBV4-1, the J call TRBJ2-6; D uncertain. CDR1 is MGHRA, CDR2 YSYEKL, per germline. V lost 1 base, J lost 0 bases, and 16 bases lay in between. The CDR3 covers 19 residues.

This clonotype was found many times. V is TRBV10-2 and J is TRBJ1-1; D is ambiguous. Trimming removed 4 bases from V and 0 bases from J, with 6 bases in between. The CDR3 loop spans 13 amino acids. In germline, CDR1 is WSHSY, CDR2 SAAADI. CDR3 residues: CASSVVMNTEAFF. The CDR3 DNA reads as TGCGCCAGCAGTGTTGTTATGAACACTGAAGCTTTCTTT.

The rearrangement links TRBV7-3 to TRBJ2-1; TRBD2 might be the D (5 bases). The germline V gene has CDR1 SGHTA and CDR2 FQGTGA. This CDR3 has 13 amino acids. Trimming shortened V by 8 bases and J by 7 bases, and 15 bases separated the two germline ends. The CDR3: CASSIGVGNEQFF. The DNA of the CDR3 is TGTGCCAGCTCCATCGGGGTGGGGAATGAGCAGTTCTTC.

This clonotype was observed a handful of times. The genes are TRBV9 and TRBJ1-2; D uncertain. V was pared by 4 bases and J by 4 bases, with 17 bases between. The length of the CDR3 is 15 residues. CDR1 is SGDLS and CDR2 is YYNGEE in the germline V gene. The CDR3 region is CASSSRTRPSYGYTF. The CDR3 nucleotides read TGTGCCAGCAGCTCCCGGACCCGCCCTAGCTATGGCTACACCTTC.

This clonotype was seen at least ten times. V usage is TRBV7-2 and J usage is TRBJ2-1; D not certain. Germline V gene sequence: CDR1 SGHTA, CDR2 FQGNSA. The ends were cut back, 6 bases at V and 9 bases at J, with 18 bases in the middle. The CDR3 contains 14 residues. The CDR3 reads CASSSHPQSGEQFF. In nucleotides, the CDR3 is TGTGCCAGCAGTTCGCACCCGCAGAGTGGTGAGCAGTTCTTC.

Many counts were recorded for this clonotype. The chain uses TRBV6-4 and TRBJ2-1; 11 bases align to TRBD1. The CDR3 covers 16 residues. CDR1 MRHNA and CDR2 SNTAGT come from the germline V gene. V was clipped by 6 bases and J by 6 bases; unmatched bases: 10. The CDR3 protein is CASSFAGTGGFNEQFF. The CDR3 DNA reads as TGTGCCAGCAGCTTCGCCGGGACAGGGGGATTCAATGAGCAGTTCTTC.

The table lists this clonotype with a few counts. J is TRBJ2-1 and V is TRBV29-1; the match to TRBD2 covers 8 bases. The germline V gene has CDR1 SQVTM and CDR2 ANQGSEA. Unmatched junction bases numbered 13, after V lost 7 bases and J lost 8 bases. CDR3 length equals 14 residues. This CDR3 reads CSAHGGGQQDEQFF. The CDR3, as DNA: TGCAGCGCCCACGGCGGGGGGCAGCAGGATGAGCAGTTCTTC.

This clonotype was found many times. The V and J genes are TRBV3-1 and TRBJ1-2; D possibly corresponds to TRBD1 (5 bases). Germline V gives CDR1 LGHDT, CDR2 YNNKEL (reference sequence). The ends were cut back, 5 bases at V and 2 bases at J, with 9 bases in the middle. The CDR3 is 13 residues long. Written as DNA, the CDR3 is TGTGCCAGCAGCATCGCAGGGAACTATGGCTACACCTTC. The encoded protein is CASSIAGNYGYTF.

This clonotype was observed many times. The rearrangement uses TRBV18 and TRBJ2-7, with 14 bases that match TRBD2. Germline-derived CDR1 and CDR2 are KGHSH and LQKENI. Trimming at V came to 0 bases and at J to 10 bases, leaving 11 bases not matched to a gene. The CDR3 runs to 17 residues. Here the CDR3 reads CASSPPGLAGVLGFQYF. DNA for the CDR3: TGTGCCAGCTCACCACCGGGACTAGCGGGGGTTCTGGGGTTTCAGTACTTC.

At least ten counts were recorded for this clonotype. The chain carries TRBV30 and TRBJ1-1; weak D call: TRBD1 (5 bases). Trimming removed 2 bases from V and 11 bases from J, with 18 bases in between. Germline loops: CDR1 GTSNPN, CDR2 SVGIG (reference sequence). The CDR3 has 13 amino acids. This CDR3 is CAWSSLRGSGAFF. In DNA, the CDR3 is TGTGCCTGGAGTTCCCTCCGGGGCTCAGGGGCTTTCTTT.

This clonotype showed up just a few times. The chain combines TRBV7-2 with TRBJ1-1, with TRBD1 matching 8 bases. The germline V gene encodes CDR1 SGHTA and CDR2 FQGNSA. After removal of 7 bases from V and 3 bases from J, the junction contained 4 bases not matched to a gene. This CDR3 has 13 amino acids. The CDR3 protein is CASINRGYTEAFF. The CDR3 DNA follows: TGTGCCAGCATAAACAGGGGGTACACTGAAGCTTTCTTT.

This clonotype was observed a few times. V and J are TRBV5-1 and TRBJ2-1, with D unresolved. V lost 0 bases to trimming and J lost 6 bases, with 13 bases between them. The CDR3 has 15 amino acids. In germline, CDR1 is SGHRS, CDR2 YFSETQ. CDR3 sequence: CASSLDPRGGNEQFF. CDR3 DNA sequence: TGCGCCAGCAGCTTGGATCCGAGAGGCGGCAATGAGCAGTTCTTC.

This clonotype was seen at least ten times. The rearrangement links TRBV20-1 to TRBJ2-3; D gene uncertain. V lost 3 bases and J 0 bases, leaving 10 bases between the germline ends. CDR3 length equals 14 residues. Germline CDR1 is DFQATT and CDR2 is SNEGSKA (reference sequence). The CDR3 is CSASLTSSTDTQYF. CDR3 DNA: TGCAGTGCTAGTCTCACCTCTAGCACAGATACGCAGTATTTT.

The chain combines TRBV12-3 or TRBV12-4 with TRBJ2-5; D possibly corresponds to TRBD1 (6 bases). This CDR3 is built from 14 residues. Trimming left V 3 bases short and J 2 bases short, with 10 bases between. The CDR3 region has the DNA TGTGCCAGCAGTTTCAGGGGTAGTCAAGAGACCCAGTACTTC. This translates into CASSFRGSQETQYF.

This clonotype was counted many times. The CDR3 DNA sequence: TGTGCCACCAGTGACCCCGGGACACACACCGGGGAGCTGTTTTTT. This translates into CATSDPGTHTGELFF. The chain couples TRBV24-1 to TRBJ2-2; perhaps TRBD1 as D (6 bases). Trimming took off 4 bases at V and 3 bases at J, with 11 bases between the two ends. Germline CDR1 reads KGHDR; CDR2 reads SFDVKD. The length of the CDR3 is 15 residues.

This clonotype was found many times. V usage is TRBV2 and J usage is TRBJ2-7, with 11 bases fitting TRBD2. The CDR3 spans 15 residues. Germline V gene data show CDR1 as SNHLY and CDR2 as FYNNEI. V lost 6 bases and J lost 2; bases outside the gene matches: 6. CDR3 loop: CASRVLAGGPYEQYF. The CDR3 DNA follows: TGTGCCAGCAGGGTCCTAGCGGGGGGACCCTACGAGCAGTACTTC.

This clonotype was seen ten or more times. The chain uses TRBV6-6 and TRBJ1-6; TRBD1 aligns across 7 bases. Germline CDR1 is MNHNY and CDR2 is SVGAGI (reference sequence). The V gene end was trimmed by 2 bases and the J gene end by 4 bases; junction bases not matched to a gene: 8. The CDR3 has 17 residues. CDR3 sequence reads: CASSYPRDRSYNSPLHF. In nucleotides, the CDR3 is TGTGCCAGCAGTTACCCCCGGGACAGATCATATAATTCACCCCTCCACTTT.

This clonotype has ten or more counts. This rearrangement joins TRBV7-9 to TRBJ1-1, with 7 positions matching TRBD1. Germline V lookup: CDR1 SEHNR, CDR2 FQNEAQ (reference sequence). The CDR3 runs 13 residues. J lost 3 bases, V lost 8 bases, and 6 bases had no gene match. CDR3 coding DNA: TGTGCCAGCGGCGGTACAGGGGACACTGAAGCTTTCTTT. This codes for CASGGTGDTEAFF.

The rearrangement uses TRBV5-1 and TRBJ2-2; tentatively, D is TRBD2 (5 bases). V lost 3 bases and J 2 bases, leaving 8 bases between the germline ends. This CDR3 comprises 14 residues. Per germline, CDR1 SGHRS and CDR2 YFSETQ. The CDR3 spells CASSWTQNTGELFF. The CDR3 DNA sequence: TGCGCCAGCAGCTGGACTCAAAACACCGGGGAGCTGTTTTTT.

This clonotype was seen a few times. The chain is built from TRBV19 and TRBJ1-6; unclear D gene. V lost 5 bases, J lost 4 bases, and 21 bases lay in between. This CDR3 has 18 amino acids. The germline gives CDR1 LNHDA, CDR2 SQIVND (reference sequence). CDR3 sequence: CASSPGFLQREYNSPLHF. The CDR3 DNA follows: TGTGCCAGTAGTCCTGGATTTCTCCAACGGGAGTATAATTCACCCCTCCACTTT.

The CDR3 spells CSARNSGSTDTQYF. The CDR3 region has the DNA TGCAGTGCTAGAAATAGCGGGAGCACAGATACGCAGTATTTT. This chain connects TRBV20-1 to TRBJ2-3; 7 bases fit TRBD2. This CDR3 contains 14 residues. Trimming at V came to 2 bases and at J to 0 bases, leaving 2 bases not matched to a gene. CDR1 and CDR2 from the germline V gene are DFQATT and SNEGSKA (reference sequence).

This clonotype was seen a handful of times. The junction shows a germline mismatch at one end, possibly a read error. The V gene is TRBV3-1, the J gene TRBJ2-2; D is possibly TRBD1 or TRBD2 (5 bases each). The CDR3 loop spans 14 amino acids. Germline values: CDR1 LGHDT, CDR2 YNNKEL (reference sequence). The CDR3 protein is CASNQEWGPGELFF. CDR3 DNA sequence: TGTGCCAGCAACCAAGAGTGGGGACCCGGGGAGCTGTTTTTT.

The chain couples TRBV27 to TRBJ2-7, with 8 positions matching TRBD1. The V and J ends lost 6 bases and 2 bases, in that order; junction bases with no gene match: 9. Germline assignment: CDR1 MNHEY and CDR2 SMNVEV (reference sequence). The CDR3 length is 15 residues. The DNA for the CDR3 is TGTGCCAGCAGGACACAGGGGGGAAGGCCCTACGAGCAGTACTTC. It yields the protein CASRTQGGRPYEQYF.

This clonotype was found many times. The gene calls are TRBV2 and TRBJ2-2; D is unclear. Trimming pared 5 bases from V and 2 bases from J, leaving 6 bases between. The CDR3 is 13 residues long. CDR1 is SNHLY and CDR2 is FYNNEI in the germline V gene. The chain's CDR3 is CASSPENTGELFF. CDR3 DNA sequence: TGTGCCAGCAGTCCCGAAAACACCGGGGAGCTGTTTTTT.

Ten or more counts support this clonotype. V usage is TRBV29-1 and J usage is TRBJ1-6; 9 bases line up with TRBD1. The CDR3 loop spans 16 amino acids. V gave up 4 bases and J gave up 6 bases; unmatched junction bases: 10. Germline V lookup: CDR1 SQVTM, CDR2 ANQGSEA. Written as DNA, the CDR3 is TGCAGCGTTGCCCTTCAACGGGACAGGGCTAATTCACCCCTCCACTTT. Its translation: CSVALQRDRANSPLHF.

This clonotype was counted between two and nine times. The rearrangement uses TRBV12-3 or TRBV12-4 and TRBJ2-1; TRBD1 agrees at 10 bases. V lost 6 bases to trimming and J lost 6 bases; unmatched junction nucleotides: 11. This CDR3 spans 16 amino acids. The CDR3 sequence is CASRTTPGTGVNEQFF. The CDR3 DNA follows: TGTGCCAGCAGGACCACCCCCGGGACAGGGGTCAATGAGCAGTTCTTC.

In its sample, this clonotype was seen many times. DNA of the CDR3: TGTGCCAGCAGTTTGGGCGGGCTCAGGGAAAAACTGTTTTTT. Protein: CASSLGGLREKLFF. The chain employs TRBV12-3 or TRBV12-4 and TRBJ1-4, with D hard to call. This CDR3 comprises 14 residues. V was trimmed by 3 bases and J by 8 bases, leaving 13 bases between them.

In this sample, this clonotype turned up many times. The chain's CDR3 is CATHPPNVESYGYTF. For the CDR3, the DNA is TGTGCCACCCACCCGCCGAACGTAGAATCCTATGGCTACACCTTC. This chain links TRBV28 with TRBJ1-2; D unclear. The CDR3 is made up of 15 amino acids. Germline CDR1 is MDHEN and CDR2 is SYDVKM. Trimming removed 10 bases from V and 4 bases from J, with 22 bases in between.